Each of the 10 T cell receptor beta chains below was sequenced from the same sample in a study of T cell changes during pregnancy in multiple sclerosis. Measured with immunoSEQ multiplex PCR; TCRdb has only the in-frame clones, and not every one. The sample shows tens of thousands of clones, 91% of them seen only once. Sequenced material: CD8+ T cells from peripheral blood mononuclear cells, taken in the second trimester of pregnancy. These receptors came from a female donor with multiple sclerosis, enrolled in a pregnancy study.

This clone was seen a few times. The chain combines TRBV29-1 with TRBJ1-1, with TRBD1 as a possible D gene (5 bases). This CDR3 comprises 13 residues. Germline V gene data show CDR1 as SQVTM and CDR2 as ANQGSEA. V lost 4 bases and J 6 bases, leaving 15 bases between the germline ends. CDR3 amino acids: CSVVNRLVSEAFF. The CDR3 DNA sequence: TGCAGCGTTGTAAACAGGTTGGTTTCTGAAGCTTTCTTT.

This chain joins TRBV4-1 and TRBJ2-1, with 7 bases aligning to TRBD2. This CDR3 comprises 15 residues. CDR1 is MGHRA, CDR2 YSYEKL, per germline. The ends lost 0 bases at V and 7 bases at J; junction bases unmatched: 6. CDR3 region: CASSQDQRGVNEQFF. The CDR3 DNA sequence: TGCGCCAGCAGCCAAGACCAACGGGGGGTAAATGAGCAGTTCTTC.

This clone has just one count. CDR3 loop: CASSYSQGNQPQHF. In DNA form, the CDR3 reads TGTGCCAGCAGTTACTCCCAGGGCAATCAGCCCCAGCATTTT. The V gene is TRBV6-5, the J gene TRBJ1-5; D remains unclear. V was trimmed by 0 bases and J by 2 bases, leaving 5 bases between them. CDR3 length: 14 residues. CDR1 and CDR2 (germline): MNHEY, SVGAGI.

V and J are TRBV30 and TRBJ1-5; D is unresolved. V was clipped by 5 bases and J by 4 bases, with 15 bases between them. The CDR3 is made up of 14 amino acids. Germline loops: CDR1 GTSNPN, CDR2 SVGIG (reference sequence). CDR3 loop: CAWCTGNSNQPQHF. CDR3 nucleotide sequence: TGTGCCTGGTGTACTGGTAACTCTAATCAGCCCCAGCATTTT.

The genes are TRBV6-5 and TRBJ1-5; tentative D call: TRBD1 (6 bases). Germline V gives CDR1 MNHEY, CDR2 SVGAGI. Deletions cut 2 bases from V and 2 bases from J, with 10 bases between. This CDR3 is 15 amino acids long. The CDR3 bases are TGTGCCAGCAGTTACAGGGCAGGGGGCAATCAGCCCCAGCATTTT. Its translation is CASSYRAGGNQPQHF.

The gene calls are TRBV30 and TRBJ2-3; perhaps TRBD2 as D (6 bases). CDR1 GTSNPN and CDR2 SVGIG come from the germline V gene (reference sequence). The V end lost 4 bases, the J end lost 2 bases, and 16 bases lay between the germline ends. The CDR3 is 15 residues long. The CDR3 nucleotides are TGTGCCTGGAACCAGCTAGCGAGGAACACAGATACGCAGTATTTT. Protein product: CAWNQLARNTDTQYF.

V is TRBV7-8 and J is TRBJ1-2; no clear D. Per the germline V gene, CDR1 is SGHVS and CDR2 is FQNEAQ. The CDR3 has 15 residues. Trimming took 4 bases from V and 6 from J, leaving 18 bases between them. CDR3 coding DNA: TGTGCCAGCAGCTCCCAGGTCCCGCCTATCCATGGCTACACCTTC. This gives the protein CASSSQVPPIHGYTF.

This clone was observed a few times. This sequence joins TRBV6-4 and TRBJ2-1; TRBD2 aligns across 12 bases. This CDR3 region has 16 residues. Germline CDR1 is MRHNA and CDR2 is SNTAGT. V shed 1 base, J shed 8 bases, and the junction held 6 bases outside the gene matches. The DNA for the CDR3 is TGTGCCAGCAGTGACTGGACTAGCGGGGAGGTCTATGAGCAGTTCTTC. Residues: CASSDWTSGEVYEQFF.

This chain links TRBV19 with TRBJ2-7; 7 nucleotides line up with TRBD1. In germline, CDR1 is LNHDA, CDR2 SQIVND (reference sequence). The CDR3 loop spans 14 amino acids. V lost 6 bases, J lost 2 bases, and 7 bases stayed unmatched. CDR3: CASSSRDRAYEQYF. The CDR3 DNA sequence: TGTGCCAGTAGCTCCCGGGACAGAGCCTACGAGCAGTACTTC.

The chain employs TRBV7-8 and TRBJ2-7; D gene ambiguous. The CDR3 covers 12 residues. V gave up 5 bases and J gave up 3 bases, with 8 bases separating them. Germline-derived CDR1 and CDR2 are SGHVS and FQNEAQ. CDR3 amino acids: CASSRDIYEQYF. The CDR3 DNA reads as TGTGCCAGCAGCAGAGACATCTACGAGCAGTACTTC.